The T cell receptor beta chain described here comes from a study of shared clonotypes between healthy human individuals. Study information: A couple of female and a few male donors aged 18 to 49 were enrolled. General study points: Investigators collected only blood, and repertoires in tissues likely differ.

As to this clone: Its antigen remains unidentified.

Trimming removed 0 bases at V and 6 bases at J, with 6 bases between. The V gene's germline CDR1 is SGHVS and CDR2 FNYEAQ. This CDR3 has 13 amino acids. Across several immunoSEQ plates, the genomic DNA of each subset was split evenly. The protocol was immunoSEQ multiplex PCR, while the TCRdb copy is restricted to in-frame clones and leaves out a portion. In the table there are about 960,000 clones, more than 75% of which are singletons. The study enrolled healthy HIV-negative adults without recent acute infections or vaccinations as donors. Sequencing was done on a sample of memory CD4+ T cells sorted from blood. The subset here: CD45RA-negative fraction. The J gene is TRBJ1-5, the V gene TRBV7-6; D gene uncertain. The sequence derives from a man aged 18 to 29 in good health. The CDR3 nucleotides are TGTGCCAGCAGCTTAGCGAAAGGTCAGCCCCAGCATTTT. As protein: CASSLAKGQPQHF.